A selection of T cell receptor beta chains follows, all from one sample in a study of blood T cell repertoires in COVID-19. Sequenced by immunoSEQ multiplex PCR; TCRdb stores in-frame clones only, minus some. The sample yields tens of thousands of clones, just over 85% seen once. The sequenced material came from peripheral blood. The origin of the receptors is a woman of 80 years or more in a cohort sampled during active or convalescent COVID-19. CDR3s include the opening cysteine and the closing phenylalanine or tryptophan. A D gene is named only where the DNA matches it firmly. Only some rows state a clone size, as once, few, many or a class for expanded clones.

TRBV6-5	-	-	TRBJ1-6	TGTGCCAGCAGTTACAAGACGGGGAACCTCCACTTT	CASSYKTGNLHF
TRBV7-3	-	-	TRBJ2-5	TGTGCCAGCAGCCCCCCGGTTGGACAAAACGGGGAGACCCAGTACTTC	CASSPPVGQNGETQYF
TRBV6-6	TRBD2	-	TRBJ2-3	TGTGCCAGCAGTTACCTAGCGGGCTTTAGCACAGATACGCAGTATTTT	CASSYLAGFSTDTQYF
TRBV6-5	TRBD2	-	TRBJ2-3	TGTGCCAGCAGTTCGGGACTAGCGGGACCAGATACGCAGTATTTT	CASSSGLAGPDTQYF
TRBV7-2	TRBD2	many	TRBJ2-7	TGTGCCAGCAGCCGTAGCGGGCTGGAATCCTACGAGCAGTACTTC	CASSRSGLESYEQYF
TRBV15	-	once	TRBJ1-2	TGTGCCACCAGCAGAGATATAGCGGGGCAGGGTGGCTACACCTTC	CATSRDIAGQGGYTF
TRBV18	-	-	TRBJ2-5	TGTGCCAGCTCACCGGACCTAGCAACCCAGTACTTC	CASSPDLATQYF
TRBV7-3	TRBD1	few	TRBJ2-2	TGTGCCAGCAGCTTCGGACAGGGGTATCCCACCGGGGAGCTGTTTTTT	CASSFGQGYPTGELFF
TRBV30	TRBD1	-	TRBJ1-5	TGTGCCTGGAGTGCGCTAAAGTTGGGACAGGGGGAATATCAGCCCCAGCATTTT	CAWSALKLGQGEYQPQHF
TRBV10-1	-	few	TRBJ2-7	TGCGCCAGCAGTGACAGGTTTCAGCAGTACTTC	CASSDRFQQYF
TRBV7-3	-	few	TRBJ1-1	TGTGCCAGCAGCTTATCTGGCAGGATGAACACTGAAGCTTTCTTT	CASSLSGRMNTEAFF
TRBV18	-	-	TRBJ1-1	TGTGCCAGCTCCCATGAGACTATAATGAACACTGAAGCTTTCTTT	CASSHETIMNTEAFF
TRBV5-1	-	-	TRBJ2-5	TGCGCCAGCAGCTTAGGTGCGCCGGGGGAGACCCAGTACTTC	CASSLGAPGETQYF
TRBV3-1/TRBV3-2	-	-	TRBJ2-4	TGTGCCAGCAGCCAAGATCCGCAAAAGGGGGTCAAAAACATTCAGTACTTC	CASSQDPQKGVKNIQYF
TRBV12-5	TRBD2	-	TRBJ2-1	TGTGCTAGTGCCCCGCCCCCTAGCGGGAGGCGCAATGAGCAGTTCTTC	CASAPPPSGRRNEQFF
TRBV19	-	-	TRBJ1-1	TGTGCCAGTAGTATTGGTGGGGCTCGAACACCTGAAGCTTTCTTT	CASSIGGARTPEAFF
TRBV5-8	TRBD2	once	TRBJ2-7	TGTGCCAGCAGCTCACGACTAGCGGGGAACTACGAGCAGTACTTC	CASSSRLAGNYEQYF
TRBV25-1	TRBD1	-	TRBJ1-2	TGTGCCAGCAGTGAATATCAGGGGGCTGGGTATGGCTACACCTTC	CASSEYQGAGYGYTF
TRBV7-2	TRBD1	few	TRBJ1-6	TGTGCCAGCAGCTTACAGGGGGCGGGCTGGGCACCCCTCCACTTT	CASSLQGAGWAPLHF
TRBV6-5	-	-	TRBJ1-2	TGTGCCAGCAGTTACGAGAGGGATGGCTATGGCTACACCTTC	CASSYERDGYGYTF
TRBV2	-	-	TRBJ2-2	TGTGCCAGCAAGAACGGGGGAACCGGGGAGCTGTTTTTT	CASKNGGTGELFF
TRBV5-1	TRBD1	-	TRBJ1-4	TGCGCCAGCAGCTCGACAGGGGGCACGGAAAAACTGTTTTTT	CASSSTGGTEKLFF
TRBV18	TRBD2	-	TRBJ2-5	TGTGCCAGCTCACCAACAAGTAGCGGGATCCAAGAGACCCAGTACTTC	CASSPTSSGIQETQYF
TRBV3-1/TRBV3-2	-	-	TRBJ1-5	TGTGCCAGCAGCCCTGGACACCGAAGCAATCAGCCCCAGCATTTT	CASSPGHRSNQPQHF
TRBV6-1	TRBD1	-	TRBJ1-5	TGTGCCAGCAGTGAAGCTGGAGGGGGCGCAGGTCAGCCCCAGCATTTT	CASSEAGGGAGQPQHF
TRBV27	TRBD1	few	TRBJ2-1	TGTGCCAGCAGGAGCTGGACAGGGCCCTACAATGAGCAGTTCTTC	CASRSWTGPYNEQFF
TRBV6-1	-	-	TRBJ1-5	TGTGCCAGCAGTGAATATTTGCAGGGGAATAGCAATCAGCCCCAGCATTTT	CASSEYLQGNSNQPQHF